Listed below are T cell receptor beta chains from one sample, sequenced in a study of blood T cell repertoires in COVID-19. Libraries were prepared by immunoSEQ multiplex PCR; TCRdb keeps only in-frame clonotypes and omits some of them. The sample consists of about 190,000 clones, 80% to 85% of them appearing once. The sample taken for sequencing was peripheral blood. The origin of the receptors is a woman between 35 and 50 years old with acute or convalescent COVID-19. Both conserved end residues are part of each CDR3. The D gene is left open where the match is weak. A row's size may be missing; if present it is once, few, many or a size class.

D: NA
V: TRBV6-2/TRBV6-3
J: TRBJ1-1
size: NA
DNA: TGTGCCAGCAGTTTACAAGGACACTTGAACACTGAAGGCGCTTTCTTT
CDR3: CASSLQGHLNTEGAFF

D: TRBD1
V: TRBV19
J: TRBJ1-4
size: NA
DNA: TGTGCCAGTAGTGCGACAGGGGGGGATGAAAAACTGTTTTTT
CDR3: CASSATGGDEKLFF

D: NA
V: TRBV21-1
J: TRBJ2-4
size: NA
DNA: TGTGCCAGCAGCTACTTCCGGGACAGGGGGGGTAGGGCCAAAAACATTCAGTACTTC
CDR3: CASSYFRDRGGRAKNIQYF

D: NA
V: TRBV7-9
J: TRBJ1-1
size: NA
DNA: TGTGCCAGCAGCTTAGTCCTCAGGATGTGGGGTAGGGAGGACACTGAAGCTTTCTTT
CDR3: CASSLVLRMWGREDTEAFF

D: TRBD2
V: TRBV5-1
J: TRBJ2-3
size: NA
DNA: TGCGCCAGCAGCTCCCCCCCGGGACTAGCACTCACAGATACGCAGTATTTT
CDR3: CASSSPPGLALTDTQYF

D: NA
V: TRBV9
J: TRBJ1-1
size: few
DNA: TGTGCCAGCAGCGTATCAGTCGGACAGCTCAACACTGAAGCTTTCTTT
CDR3: CASSVSVGQLNTEAFF

D: NA
V: TRBV28
J: TRBJ1-6
size: few
DNA: TGTGCCAGCAGGAACTACAGGTCACCCCTCCACTTT
CDR3: CASRNYRSPLHF

D: NA
V: TRBV7-9
J: TRBJ1-4
size: NA
DNA: TGTGCCAGCAGCCCCCGTTGGACAGCAACTAATGAAAAACTGTTTTTT
CDR3: CASSPRWTATNEKLFF

D: NA
V: TRBV18
J: TRBJ1-4
size: NA
DNA: TGTGCCAGCTCACGTACCGTGGGACATGCGAATGAAAAACTGTTTTTT
CDR3: CASSRTVGHANEKLFF

D: TRBD2
V: TRBV27
J: TRBJ2-5
size: once
DNA: TGTGCCAGCAGACGGTCGGGGGGGCTTAGGGTCGAGACCCAGTACTTC
CDR3: CASRRSGGLRVETQYF

D: NA
V: TRBV3-1/TRBV3-2
J: TRBJ2-6
size: many
DNA: TGTGCCAGCAGCGCGGTAGTCTCTGGGGCCAACGTCCTGACTTTC
CDR3: CASSAVVSGANVLTF

D: NA
V: TRBV2
J: TRBJ1-1
size: NA
DNA: TGTGCCAGCAGTGGTCCTGCGATGAACACTGAAGCTTTCTTT
CDR3: CASSGPAMNTEAFF

D: TRBD1
V: TRBV6-2/TRBV6-3
J: TRBJ1-5
size: NA
DNA: TGTGCCAGCAGCCGGGACAGGTGGGGGGATCAGCCCCAGCATTTT
CDR3: CASSRDRWGDQPQHF

D: NA
V: TRBV5-5
J: TRBJ1-1
size: NA
DNA: TGTGCCAGCAGCTTGGTGCCAGGGGCGAACACTGAAGCTTTCTTT
CDR3: CASSLVPGANTEAFF

D: NA
V: TRBV7-6
J: TRBJ1-3
size: NA
DNA: TGTGCCAGCAGCTTAGGGAGCTCTGGAAACACCATATATTTT
CDR3: CASSLGSSGNTIYF

D: NA
V: TRBV7-7
J: TRBJ2-5
size: NA
DNA: TGTGCCAGCAGCTTAGGTGAAAGAACGGGAAGGGAGACCCAGTACTTC
CDR3: CASSLGERTGRETQYF

D: TRBD2
V: TRBV19
J: TRBJ2-7
size: NA
DNA: TGTGCCACAAACCAATTGGGACTAGCGGGAGACGAGCAGTACTTC
CDR3: CATNQLGLAGDEQYF

D: NA
V: TRBV19
J: TRBJ2-7
size: NA
DNA: TGTGCCAGTAGTCTCGACTCTGGGTACGAGCAGTACTTC
CDR3: CASSLDSGYEQYF

D: TRBD1
V: TRBV7-9
J: TRBJ1-2
size: NA
DNA: TGTGCCAGCAGCCGAGACAGGGGGAATGGCTACACCTTC
CDR3: CASSRDRGNGYTF

D: TRBD1
V: TRBV6-5
J: TRBJ1-5
size: NA
DNA: TGTGCCTGCGAAATACAGGGGAATCAGCCCCAGCATTTT
CDR3: CACEIQGNQPQHF

D: NA
V: TRBV3-1/TRBV3-2
J: TRBJ1-5
size: NA
DNA: TGTGCCAGCAGCCGGGGGAGGGGGAATCAGCCCCAGCATTTT
CDR3: CASSRGRGNQPQHF

D: NA
V: TRBV5-1
J: TRBJ2-7
size: NA
DNA: TGCGCCAGCAGCTTGACAGCGGCGGATGTCTACGAGCAGTACTTC
CDR3: CASSLTAADVYEQYF

D: NA
V: TRBV3-1/TRBV3-2
J: TRBJ2-7
size: NA
DNA: TGTGCCAGCAGCCAAGACCCTAGCGCCCGCTACGAGCAGTACTTC
CDR3: CASSQDPSARYEQYF

D: TRBD1
V: TRBV5-5
J: TRBJ1-5
size: NA
DNA: TGTGCCAGCAGTCTCACAGGGGACCAGCCCCAGCATTTT
CDR3: CASSLTGDQPQHF

D: NA
V: TRBV4-1
J: TRBJ1-2
size: NA
DNA: TGCGCCAGCAGCCCGGGGGAGGCTATTAACTATGGCTACACCTTC
CDR3: CASSPGEAINYGYTF

D: TRBD1
V: TRBV18
J: TRBJ2-2
size: once
DNA: TGTGCCAGCTCAGAAAGCCGGGACAGGGAAAGCACCGGGGAGCTGTTTTTT
CDR3: CASSESRDRESTGELFF

D: TRBD2
V: TRBV5-1
J: TRBJ2-1
size: NA
DNA: TGCGCCAGCAGCAGCGGGACTAGCAGGCACAATGAGCAGTTCTTC
CDR3: CASSSGTSRHNEQFF

D: NA
V: TRBV5-6
J: TRBJ1-1
size: NA
DNA: TGTGCCAGCAGAGCCATCTCGGGTTACACTGAAGCTTTCTTT
CDR3: CASRAISGYTEAFF

D: TRBD1
V: TRBV6-5
J: TRBJ2-1
size: NA
DNA: TGTGCCAGCAGTTCGCGACAGGGGGCTCACCATGAGCAGTTCTTC
CDR3: CASSSRQGAHHEQFF

D: NA
V: TRBV7-2
J: TRBJ2-7
size: once
DNA: TGTGCCAGCAGCTTAGCCGGACAGCTTGGATTGGAGCAGTACTTC
CDR3: CASSLAGQLGLEQYF

D: NA
V: TRBV7-9
J: TRBJ1-5
size: NA
DNA: TGTGCCAGCAGCTTTTCTAACAATCAGCCCCAGCATTTT
CDR3: CASSFSNNQPQHF

D: NA
V: TRBV19
J: TRBJ1-1
size: NA
DNA: TGTGCCAGTAGGTCGGGAGGAAACACTGAAGCTTTCTTT
CDR3: CASRSGGNTEAFF

D: NA
V: TRBV12-3/TRBV12-4
J: TRBJ1-1
size: NA
DNA: TGTGCCAGCAGCACAGCGACCGGGGTGGAAGCTTTCTTT
CDR3: CASSTATGVEAFF

D: NA
V: TRBV4-1
J: TRBJ1-1
size: few
DNA: TGCGCCAGCAGCCCCCAGGGGAACACTGAAGCTTTCTTT
CDR3: CASSPQGNTEAFF

D: TRBD1
V: TRBV11-1
J: TRBJ2-7
size: NA
DNA: TGTGCCAGCAGCTTAAAGACAGGGGGGCTCTACGAGCAGTACTTC
CDR3: CASSLKTGGLYEQYF

D: NA
V: TRBV6-5
J: TRBJ2-7
size: NA
DNA: TGTGCCAGCAGTTACTCTCCGGGTCATACCTACGAGCAGTACTTC
CDR3: CASSYSPGHTYEQYF

D: NA
V: TRBV10-3
J: TRBJ1-2
size: NA
DNA: TGTGCCATCAGTGAGTCAGTCACCACAGGGCCCCCTCCCTATGGCTACACCTTC
CDR3: CAISESVTTGPPPYGYTF

D: NA
V: TRBV13
J: TRBJ2-3
size: NA
DNA: TGTGCCAGCAGCTTACTCGGGACTAGCACAGATACGCAGTATTTT
CDR3: CASSLLGTSTDTQYF

D: NA
V: TRBV5-1
J: TRBJ2-7
size: NA
DNA: TGCGCCAGCAGCGAACCCGGAAATCTCGGGGAGCAGTACTTC
CDR3: CASSEPGNLGEQYF

D: NA
V: TRBV4-2
J: TRBJ1-5
size: NA
DNA: TGTGCCAGCAGATTAAAGCTCGATAGCAATCAGCCCCAGCATTTT
CDR3: CASRLKLDSNQPQHF

D: NA
V: TRBV3-1/TRBV3-2
J: TRBJ2-3
size: NA
DNA: TGTGCCAGCAGCCCTCCGGGAACGGGGACAGATACGCAGTATTTT
CDR3: CASSPPGTGTDTQYF

D: TRBD1
V: TRBV15
J: TRBJ2-2
size: NA
DNA: TGTGCCACCAGCAGAGAGGGACAGGGAAGCACCGGGGAGCTGTTTTTT
CDR3: CATSREGQGSTGELFF

D: TRBD1
V: TRBV9
J: TRBJ1-2
size: NA
DNA: TGTGCCAGCAGCCGTCAGACAGGGCCCGGGATCTATGGCTACACCTTC
CDR3: CASSRQTGPGIYGYTF

D: NA
V: TRBV28
J: TRBJ1-4
size: NA
DNA: TGTGCCAGCACTCCATGGGAGTCTACGGAAAAACTGTTTTTT
CDR3: CASTPWESTEKLFF

D: TRBD1
V: TRBV11-2
J: TRBJ2-3
size: NA
DNA: TGTGCCAGCAGCACCGGACAGGGAGGTACAGATACGCAGTATTTT
CDR3: CASSTGQGGTDTQYF

D: TRBD2
V: TRBV9
J: TRBJ2-5
size: NA
DNA: TGTGCCAGCAGCCTTGGCGGGAGGACCCAAGAGACCCAGTACTTC
CDR3: CASSLGGRTQETQYF

D: TRBD2
V: TRBV28
J: TRBJ2-7
size: NA
DNA: TGTGCCAGCAGTTTAATAAGCGGGGGGGCCAACGAGCAGTACTTC
CDR3: CASSLISGGANEQYF

D: NA
V: TRBV18
J: TRBJ1-3
size: NA
DNA: TGTGCCAGCTCACCGGCCGGGGGGACGTCGTCTGGAAACACCATATATTTT
CDR3: CASSPAGGTSSGNTIYF

D: NA
V: TRBV30
J: TRBJ1-6
size: NA
DNA: TGTGCCTGGAACAGGGATTCACCCCTCCACTTT
CDR3: CAWNRDSPLHF

D: TRBD2
V: TRBV6-4
J: TRBJ2-3
size: NA
DNA: TGTGCCAGCAGTGATGGTCGGCTAGCGGGTGGGGCAGATACGCAGTATTTT
CDR3: CASSDGRLAGGADTQYF

D: NA
V: TRBV5-1
J: TRBJ2-5
size: NA
DNA: TGCGCCAGCAGCACCACCGGGACACGAACGTACCAAGAGACCCAGTACTTC
CDR3: CASSTTGTRTYQETQYF

D: NA
V: TRBV15
J: TRBJ1-4
size: NA
DNA: TGTGCCACCGGGGTCCGAGGACAGCTCGCAACTAATGAAAAACTGTTTTTT
CDR3: CATGVRGQLATNEKLFF

D: TRBD2
V: TRBV6-4
J: TRBJ2-1
size: NA
DNA: TGTGCCAGCAGTGATTTTGCTAGCGGGAGAACCTACAATGAGCAGTTCTTC
CDR3: CASSDFASGRTYNEQFF

D: NA
V: TRBV7-8
J: TRBJ1-2
size: NA
DNA: TGTGCCAGCAGCCTCGACACCTATGGCTACACCTTC
CDR3: CASSLDTYGYTF

D: NA
V: TRBV28
J: TRBJ2-7
size: NA
DNA: TGTGCCAGCAGTTCCCCAGGACTACCGACTTACGAGCAGTACTTC
CDR3: CASSSPGLPTYEQYF

D: TRBD1
V: TRBV20-1
J: TRBJ2-5
size: NA
DNA: TGCAGTGCTAGTTCAGGGGGCGAAGAGACCCAGTACTTC
CDR3: CSASSGGEETQYF

D: NA
V: TRBV9
J: TRBJ2-7
size: NA
DNA: TGTGCCAGCACGAGGACAGCGGCATCCTACGAGCAGTACTTC
CDR3: CASTRTAASYEQYF

D: TRBD1
V: TRBV18
J: TRBJ2-7
size: NA
DNA: TGTGCCAGCTCACCCCCGGGACAGGGGTACGAGCAGTACTTC
CDR3: CASSPPGQGYEQYF

D: NA
V: TRBV2
J: TRBJ2-7
size: NA
DNA: TGTGCCAGCATGAGTGACTCCTACGAGCAGTACTTC
CDR3: CASMSDSYEQYF

D: NA
V: TRBV5-1
J: TRBJ2-7
size: NA
DNA: TGCGCCAGCAGCTTAGCTACCGGACTCCGGGAGCAGTACTTC
CDR3: CASSLATGLREQYF